This TCR beta chain is drawn from a study of blood T cells in healthy people across ages. Study findings and constraints: Long-lived donors exceeded aged donors in naive CD4+ cells and diversity.

This clonotype was counted a few times. Antigen unknown. Combining a sample-barcoded 5' primer with a J-beta primer mix, a second PCR ran for about 7 to 11 cycles. TCRdb re-called the 5' RACE reads through MiXCR, storing one row per CDR3 protein. The sample contains just under 550,000 distinct CDR3 sequences, nearly 25% of which appear only once. The CDR3 runs to 18 residues. The V end lost 3 bases, the J end lost 0 bases, and 20 bases lay between the germline ends. Germline V gene lookup returns CDR1 SGHAT and CDR2 FQNNGV. The same data also contributed to another study, on T cells of mothers and their children.

Specimen: blood. This TCR derives from a boy younger than 18 in good health. This chain uses TRBV11-2 with TRBJ1-1, with D uncertain. CDR3 DNA: TGTGCCAGCAGCTTCGGGTGGGCAGTCGGACCCATGAACACTGAAGCTTTCTTT. As protein: CASSFGWAVGPMNTEAFF.